This TCR beta chain was identified during a study of Ad26.COV2.S vaccination and SARS-CoV-2 variants. Details on this clone: Antigen specificity is unknown.

TCRdb's table, derived via immunoSEQ multiplex PCR, lists solely in-frame clones and lacks some. The sample consists of about 390,000 clones, about 90% of them appearing once. Trimming removed 6 bases at V and 2 bases at J, with 11 bases between. This CDR3 region has 13 residues. Germline V gives CDR1 MNHEY, CDR2 SVGAGI. Study outcomes and limitations: Whether participants received vaccine or placebo, their non-spike TCR breadth was similar.

The treatment denotes: around 19 received Ad26.COV2.S at low or high dose, single or two shots; 5 received placebo; per-sample allocation not given. Sample collection was performed on day 63 after the first vaccine or placebo injection. Sample: peripheral blood, taken in a trial of Ad26.COV2.S vaccine versus placebo. The V gene is TRBV6-5, the J gene TRBJ2-7; tentatively, D is TRBD1 (5 bases). This clonotype was sampled from a person aged 18-60 years who received the Ad26.COV2.S COVID-19 vaccine or a placebo. The CDR3 reads CASRKTETYEQYF. The CDR3 DNA reads as TGTGCCAGCAGAAAGACAGAGACCTACGAGCAGTACTTC.